The 18 T cell receptor beta chains given below trace back to one sample, sequenced in a study of T-cell memory formation after mild COVID-19. TCRdb re-called the 5' RACE reads through MiXCR, storing one row per CDR3 protein. Here the sample spans about 360,000 distinct CDR3 sequences, approximately 15% being singletons. The sample was PBMCs or a T cell subset sorted from them (not recorded which). The origin of the receptors is a man between 18 and 35 years old who had mild COVID-19 (a few samples of this study predate the infection). Cell type and time point are not known.

In its sample, this clonotype was seen a few times. This rearrangement joins TRBV6-6 to TRBJ2-2, with D unclear. Germline V gene lookup returns CDR1 MNHNY and CDR2 SVGAGI (reference sequence). V was cut by 0 bases and J by 2 bases, with 13 bases left in between. The CDR3 loop spans 17 amino acids. The CDR3 region is CASSYSIAQINTGELFF. The CDR3 DNA is TGTGCCAGCAGTTACTCGATCGCACAGATTAACACCGGGGAGCTGTTTTTT.

The chain employs TRBV4-1 and TRBJ1-1, with 7 bases that match TRBD1. V lost 0 bases to trimming and J lost 4 bases; unmatched junction nucleotides: 2. The length of the CDR3 is 14 residues. Germline V CDR1 and CDR2: MGHRA, YSYEKL. The CDR3 protein is CASSQETGFTEAFF. DNA for the CDR3: TGCGCCAGCAGCCAAGAGACAGGGTTCACTGAAGCTTTCTTT.

By proportion, this clonotype is medium-sized. The V call is TRBV5-1, the J call TRBJ2-7; the match to TRBD1 covers 8 bases. CDR3 length: 13 amino acids. V dropped 2 bases and J dropped 6; count of bases not matched to a gene: 4. CDR1 and CDR2 from the germline V gene are SGHRS and YFSETQ. The CDR3 sequence is CASSFGQGSEQYF. The CDR3 nucleotides are TGCGCCAGCAGCTTTGGACAGGGCAGCGAGCAGTACTTC.

This clonotype was seen ten or more times. The V and J genes are TRBV5-1 and TRBJ2-3; TRBD2 matches 12 bases. Trimming removed 4 bases from V and 3 bases from J; junction bases left unmatched: 3. The CDR3 loop spans 15 amino acids. Per the germline V gene, CDR1 is SGHRS and CDR2 is YFSETQ. The CDR3: CASSLGTSGTDTQYF. CDR3 nucleotide sequence: TGCGCCAGCAGCCTCGGGACTAGCGGGACAGATACGCAGTATTTT.

This clonotype was found a few times. The chain recombines TRBV6-5 with TRBJ1-4; D is uncertain. V was shortened by 5 bases and J by 0 bases, with 7 bases between the two germline ends. The CDR3 contains 14 residues. Looked up from germline, CDR1 is MNHEY and CDR2 is SVGAGI. In DNA form, the CDR3 reads TGTGCCAGCAGTATCAGACCAACTAATGAAAAACTGTTTTTT. It encodes CASSIRPTNEKLFF.

J is TRBJ2-2 and V is TRBV11-3; TRBD2 is a possible D gene (6 bases). The CDR3 is made up of 13 amino acids. Germline-derived CDR1 and CDR2 are SGHNT and YENEEA. The V gene lost 1 base and the J gene lost 11 bases, with 11 bases spanning the gap. CDR3 sequence reads: CASSLASDSELFF. CDR3 sequence (DNA): TGTGCCAGCAGCTTAGCTAGCGACTCAGAGCTGTTTTTT.

V gene TRBV6-6 combines with J gene TRBJ1-4; 7 bases agree with TRBD1. The trim removed 4 bases at V and 6 bases at J, leaving 2 bases unmatched. The CDR3 covers 13 residues. CDR1 MNHNY and CDR2 SVGAGI come from the germline V gene (reference sequence). DNA of the CDR3: TGTGCCAGCAGTTGGCAGGGGGATGAAAAACTGTTTTTT. Translated: CASSWQGDEKLFF.

This clonotype was detected a few times. The gene calls are TRBV27 and TRBJ2-5; 9 positions agree with TRBD1. The CDR3 runs to 15 residues. V lost 6 bases and J lost 5; bases outside the gene matches: 10. CDR1 and CDR2 from the germline V gene are MNHEY and SMNVEV (reference sequence). CDR3 bases: TGTGCCAGCAGACCTACAGGGGGCGGTTGGGAGACCCAGTACTTC. Amino acids: CASRPTGGGWETQYF.

This clonotype has only a few counts. The chain couples TRBV15 to TRBJ1-1; D remains ambiguous. This CDR3 region has 15 residues. CDR1 LNHNV and CDR2 YYDKDF come from the germline V gene (reference sequence). Trimming took 0 bases from V and 3 from J, leaving 11 bases between them. As DNA, the CDR3 is TGTGCCACCAGCAGAGACCCCATAAGGGACACTGAAGCTTTCTTT. Its translation is CATSRDPIRDTEAFF.

This clonotype has only a few counts. V is TRBV7-2 and J is TRBJ1-6; no firm D call. The CDR3 extends over 13 amino acids. Germline values: CDR1 SGHTA, CDR2 FQGNSA. Trimming removed 5 bases from V and 5 bases from J, with 7 bases in between. The CDR3 bases are TGTGCCAGCAGCGTCGGGAATAATTCACCCCTCCACTTT. As protein: CASSVGNNSPLHF.

In its sample, this clonotype was seen a few times. The rearrangement joins TRBV30 to TRBJ1-1; unclear D gene. With 0 bases removed from V and 3 bases from J, the gap between germline ends came to 8 bases. This CDR3 has 13 amino acids. CDR1 and CDR2 from the germline V gene are GTSNPN and SVGIG (reference sequence). CDR3 loop: CAWSVLVDTEAFF. CDR3 coding DNA: TGTGCCTGGAGTGTACTGGTAGACACTGAAGCTTTCTTT.

This clonotype has just a few counts. The V gene is TRBV6-2 or TRBV6-3, the J gene TRBJ2-4; D is perhaps TRBD1 (5 bases). The germline V gene has CDR1 MNHEY and CDR2 SVGEGT. This CDR3 has 13 amino acids. The V and J ends lost 2 bases and 9 bases respectively, with 11 bases between them. The CDR3 spells CASSYAGRGIQYF. The DNA for the CDR3 is TGTGCCAGCAGTTACGCAGGGCGCGGCATTCAGTACTTC.

The chain couples TRBV3-1 to TRBJ2-1; 8 nucleotides agree with TRBD1. The CDR3 length is 13 residues. The V and J ends lost 1 base and 9 bases, in that order; junction bases with no gene match: 2. The germline gives CDR1 LGHDT, CDR2 YNNKEL (reference sequence). The CDR3 DNA reads as TGTGCCAGCAGCCAAGCAGGGGGCAGTGAGCAGTTCTTC. This translates into CASSQAGGSEQFF.

This chain joins TRBV5-1 and TRBJ1-2; D is perhaps TRBD1 (6 bases). The CDR3 length is 15 residues. Germline-derived CDR1 and CDR2 are SGHRS and YFSETQ. The V gene lost 1 base and the J gene lost 7 bases, with 17 bases spanning the gap. The CDR3 DNA is TGCGCCAGCAGCTTGCGTGGAAGGGGGATTCTTGGCTACACCTTC. Its translation is CASSLRGRGILGYTF.

This clonotype has at least ten counts. This chain uses TRBV11-2 with TRBJ2-5, with no clear D. CDR1 and CDR2 from the germline V gene are SGHAT and FQNNGV. Trimming removed 3 bases from V and 3 bases from J, with 5 bases in between. The CDR3 has 12 residues. The CDR3 coding sequence is TGTGCCAGCAGCTTCCGGGAAGAGACCCAGTACTTC. Its protein product is CASSFREETQYF.

V and J are TRBV20-1 and TRBJ1-1; 8 bases are shared with TRBD1. Germline V gene sequence: CDR1 DFQATT, CDR2 SNEGSKA (reference sequence). This CDR3 has 13 amino acids. V lost 6 bases to trimming and J lost 9 bases; unmatched junction nucleotides: 12. The CDR3 here is CSALAIRGRKAFF. DNA of the CDR3: TGCAGTGCCCTAGCAATCAGGGGGCGGAAAGCTTTCTTT.

This chain uses TRBV20-1 with TRBJ1-1, with TRBD1 as a possible D gene (5 bases). V shed 3 bases and J shed 2 bases, with 13 bases lying between them. Germline CDR1 and CDR2: DFQATT and SNEGSKA (reference sequence). This CDR3 region has 14 residues. The CDR3 sequence is CSARLGPGNTEAFF. CDR3 coding DNA: TGCAGTGCTAGGTTGGGACCAGGAAACACTGAAGCTTTCTTT.

The chain is built from TRBV7-2 and TRBJ1-2, with D perhaps matching TRBD1 (5 bases). From germline, CDR1 is SGHTA and CDR2 FQGNSA. The CDR3 sequence is 13 residues long. The V end was cut by 6 bases, the J end by 7 bases, with 15 bases between. As DNA, the CDR3 is TGTGCCAGCAGGCCGACAGAGGGCCCTGGCTACACCTTC. It is translated as CASRPTEGPGYTF. Supplemented by reference TRBV7-2 and TRBJ1-2, the full variable domain reads GAGVSQSPSNKVTEKGKDVELRCDPISGHTALYWYRQSLGQGLEFLIYFQGNSAPDKSGLPSDRFSAERTGGSVSTLTIQRTQQEDSAVYLCASRPTEGPGYTFGSGTRLTVV.